These 2 T cell receptor beta chains originate from one sample sequenced in a study of blood T cell repertoires in COVID-19. Profiling relied on immunoSEQ multiplex PCR, and the TCRdb table lists in-frame clones only, not all of them. The sample lists about 380,000 clones; roughly 84% were seen once. Sequencing used PBMCs or T cells enriched from blood (not recorded which). The source of these receptors is a woman aged 30 to 39 who had recovered from COVID-19.

CDR3 in amino acids: CASSWTDGEQFF. The CDR3 nucleotides read TGTGCCAGCAGCTGGACAGACGGGGAGCAGTTCTTC. The chain is built from TRBV11-3 and TRBJ2-1; D possibly corresponds to TRBD1 (6 bases). V was shortened by 4 bases and J by 10 bases, with 11 bases between the two germline ends. CDR1 SGHNT and CDR2 YENEEA come from the germline V gene. CDR3 size: 12 residues.

The chain is built from TRBV30 and TRBJ2-7; possible D gene TRBD2, 5 bases. The CDR3 sequence is 15 residues long. The germline gives CDR1 GTSNPN, CDR2 SVGIG (reference sequence). Trimming shortened V by 1 base and J by 6 bases, and 19 bases separated the two germline ends. DNA for the CDR3: TGTGCCTGGAGTGCCCCCGCGGGCCCCAGGAGCGAGCAGTACTTC. This sequence encodes CAWSAPAGPRSEQYF. Combining the CDR3 with reference TRBV30 and TRBJ2-7 gives the whole variable domain SQTIHQWPATLVQPVGSPLSLECTVEGTSNPNLYWYRQAAGRGLQLLFYSVGIGQISSEVPQNLSASRPQDRQFILSSKKLLLSDSGFYLCAWSAPAGPRSEQYFGPGTRLTVT.